Following are 2 T cell receptor beta chains from one sample sequenced in a study of blood T cell repertoires in COVID-19. Libraries were prepared by immunoSEQ multiplex PCR; TCRdb keeps only in-frame clonotypes and omits some of them. Of hundreds of thousands of clones listed, approximately 90% were seen once; the top ten hold around 12%. Source material: peripheral blood. The receptor source for this set is a woman aged 18-35 years who had recovered from COVID-19.

The chain carries TRBV29-1 and TRBJ2-5; the match to TRBD2 covers 14 bases. CDR1 is SQVTM and CDR2 is ANQGSEA in the germline V gene. The CDR3 loop spans 18 amino acids. V dropped 2 bases and J dropped 1; count of bases not matched to a gene: 9. The CDR3 here is CSVETHHGTSGGQETQYF. In nucleotides, the CDR3 is TGCAGCGTTGAAACCCACCACGGGACTAGCGGGGGCCAAGAGACCCAGTACTTC.

The chain links TRBV2 to TRBJ1-2; TRBD1 agrees at 8 bases. Germline V gives CDR1 SNHLY, CDR2 FYNNEI. The CDR3 extends over 14 amino acids. V shed 5 bases, J shed 3 bases, and the junction held 5 bases outside the gene matches. The DNA of the CDR3 is TGTGCCAGCAGTCAGGGGGCGAGGGACTATGGCTACACCTTC. It codes for CASSQGARDYGYTF. The full variable domain, in which reference TRBV2 and TRBJ1-2 provide the parts outside the CDR3, is EPEVTQTPSHQVTQMGQEVILRCVPISNHLYFYWYRQILGQKVEFLVSFYNNEISEKSEIFDDQFSVERPDGSNFTLKIRSTKLEDSAMYFCASSQGARDYGYTFGSGTRLTVV.